This T cell receptor beta chain was observed in a study of shared clonotypes between healthy human individuals. Once extracted for a subset, genomic DNA was divided evenly among several immunoSEQ plates. Using immunoSEQ multiplex PCR, the repertoire was profiled, and TCRdb retains in-frame clones only, with some absent. The sample lists around 1.1 million clones, 77% occurring once. Study-level points and caveats: Enrolling few donors narrowed the genetic and exposure-history diversity that was represented.

This CDR3 comprises 15 residues. Germline assignment: CDR1 MDHEN and CDR2 SYDVKM. Trimming removed 5 bases from V and 6 bases from J; junction bases left unmatched: 7. On this clone: No antigen is known for it.

The chain is built from TRBV28 and TRBJ2-2; 9 nucleotides agree with TRBD2. Sequenced material: memory CD4+ T cells from PBMCs. The subset denotes: CD45RA-negative fraction. The source is a man between 18 and 35 years old in good health. Some clones in this sample may be carry-over from other donors' samples. CDR3 bases: TGTGCCAGCAGTGCACCACGGACTAGCGCCGGGGAGCTGTTTTTT. Translating it yields CASSAPRTSAGELFF.